This T cell receptor beta chain came from a study of blood T cell repertoires in COVID-19. Study-wide context: Spain, Italy and the United States supplied samples that represented acute and convalescent COVID-19. From T cells, B-cell-depleted T cells, or PBMCs came the material, which was cDNA or gDNA.

The length of the CDR3 is 13 residues. The junction had 2 bases not matched to a gene; V was cut back by 6 bases and J by 3 bases. The germline CDR1 and CDR2 sequences are MNHEY and SVGAGI. Source study methods: Nucleated cell counts were estimated from reference gene primer amplification. Produced via immunoSEQ multiplex PCR; TCRdb's table is partial and in-frame only. V, J and clone size are taken as reported in that table, and D and trimming were inferred from the DNA itself. The sample has roughly 53,000 clones, more than 80% seen once. This clone occurred once. The sample taken for sequencing was peripheral blood. This chain uses TRBV6-5 with TRBJ2-7; 10 bases fit TRBD1. The clonotype comes from a man aged 80 or over with acute or convalescent COVID-19. The CDR3 is CASRGDRGYEQYF. CDR3 coding DNA: TGTGCCAGCAGAGGGGACAGGGGCTACGAGCAGTACTTC.